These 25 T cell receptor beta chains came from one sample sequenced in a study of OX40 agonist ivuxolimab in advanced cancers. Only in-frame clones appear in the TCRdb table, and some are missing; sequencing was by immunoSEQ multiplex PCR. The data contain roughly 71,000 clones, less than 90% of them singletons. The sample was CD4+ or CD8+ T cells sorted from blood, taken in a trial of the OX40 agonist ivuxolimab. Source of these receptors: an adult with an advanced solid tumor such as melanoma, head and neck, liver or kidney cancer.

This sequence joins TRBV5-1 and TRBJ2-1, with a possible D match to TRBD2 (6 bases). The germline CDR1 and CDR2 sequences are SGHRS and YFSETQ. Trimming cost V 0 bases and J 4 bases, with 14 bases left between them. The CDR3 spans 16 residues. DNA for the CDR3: TGCGCCAGCAGCTTGGATCCAGGGAGGAGATACAATGAGCAGTTCTTC. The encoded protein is CASSLDPGRRYNEQFF. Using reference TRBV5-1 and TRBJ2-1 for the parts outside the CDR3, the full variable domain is KAGVTQTPRYLIKTRGQQVTLSCSPISGHRSVSWYQQTPGQGLQFLFEYFSETQRNKGNFPGRFSGRQFSNSRSEMNVSTLELGDSALYLCASSLDPGRRYNEQFFGPGTRLTVL.

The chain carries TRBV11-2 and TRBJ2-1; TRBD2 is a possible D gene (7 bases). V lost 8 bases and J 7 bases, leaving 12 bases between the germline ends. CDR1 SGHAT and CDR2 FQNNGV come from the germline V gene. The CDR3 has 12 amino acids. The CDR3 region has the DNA TGTGCCAGCGGCGAGGGGGGGAATGAGCAGTTCTTC. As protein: CASGEGGNEQFF. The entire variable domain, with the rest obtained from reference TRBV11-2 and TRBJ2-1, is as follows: EAGVAQSPRYKIIEKRQSVAFWCNPISGHATLYWYQQILGQGPKLLIQFQNNGVVDDSQLPKDRFSAERLKGVDSTLKIQPAKLEDSAVYLCASGEGGNEQFFGPGTRLTVL.

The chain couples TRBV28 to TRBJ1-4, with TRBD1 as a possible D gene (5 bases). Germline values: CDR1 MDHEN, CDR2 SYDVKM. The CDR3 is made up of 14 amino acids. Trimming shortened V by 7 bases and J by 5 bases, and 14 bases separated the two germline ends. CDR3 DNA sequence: TGTGCCAGCATCCTACGGGGGGGAAATGAAAAACTGTTTTTT. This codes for CASILRGGNEKLFF.

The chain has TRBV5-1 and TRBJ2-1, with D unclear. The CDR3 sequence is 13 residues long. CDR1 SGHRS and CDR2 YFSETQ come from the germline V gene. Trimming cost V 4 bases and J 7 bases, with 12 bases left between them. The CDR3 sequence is CASSPTGRNEQFF. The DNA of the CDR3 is TGCGCCAGCAGCCCCACCGGCCGGAATGAGCAGTTCTTC.

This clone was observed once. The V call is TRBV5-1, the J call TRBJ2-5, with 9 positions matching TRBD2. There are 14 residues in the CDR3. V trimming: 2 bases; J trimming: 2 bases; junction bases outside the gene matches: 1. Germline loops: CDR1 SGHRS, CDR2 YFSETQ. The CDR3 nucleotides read TGCGCCAGCAGCTTTAGCGGGGGACAAGAGACCCAGTACTTC. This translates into CASSFSGGQETQYF.

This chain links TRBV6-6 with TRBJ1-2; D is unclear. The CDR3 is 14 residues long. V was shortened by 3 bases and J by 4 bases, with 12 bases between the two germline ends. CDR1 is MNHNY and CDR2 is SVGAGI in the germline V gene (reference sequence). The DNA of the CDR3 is TGTGCCAGCAGTTATTTGGGCCCTTCCTATGGCTACACCTTC. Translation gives CASSYLGPSYGYTF.

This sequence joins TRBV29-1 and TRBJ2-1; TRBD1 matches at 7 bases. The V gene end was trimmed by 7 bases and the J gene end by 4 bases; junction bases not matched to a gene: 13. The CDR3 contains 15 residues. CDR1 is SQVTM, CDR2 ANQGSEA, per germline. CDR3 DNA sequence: TGCAGCGCCCTAGGCGGACAGGAGGTATACAATGAGCAGTTCTTC. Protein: CSALGGQEVYNEQFF.

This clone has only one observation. The DNA of the CDR3 is TGTGCCAGCAGTTTGATGGAAGGCGACAATCAGCCCCAGCATTTT. Translation gives CASSLMEGDNQPQHF. The V call is TRBV28, the J call TRBJ1-5; D is uncertain. Germline assignment: CDR1 MDHEN and CDR2 SYDVKM. Trimming stripped 3 bases from V and 3 bases from J, with 12 bases between. This CDR3 is 15 amino acids long.

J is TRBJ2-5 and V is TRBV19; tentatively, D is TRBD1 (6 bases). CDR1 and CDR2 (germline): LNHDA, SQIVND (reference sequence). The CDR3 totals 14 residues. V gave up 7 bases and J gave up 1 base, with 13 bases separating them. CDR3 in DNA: TGTGCCAGTACAACAGGGTCCTCCCAAGAGACCCAGTACTTC. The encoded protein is CASTTGSSQETQYF. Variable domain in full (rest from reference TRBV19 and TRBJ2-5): DGGITQSPKYLFRKEGQNVTLSCEQNLNHDAMYWYRQDPGQGLRLIYYSQIVNDFQKGDIAEGYSVSREKKESFPLTVTSAQKNPTAFYLCASTTGSSQETQYFGPGTRLLVL.

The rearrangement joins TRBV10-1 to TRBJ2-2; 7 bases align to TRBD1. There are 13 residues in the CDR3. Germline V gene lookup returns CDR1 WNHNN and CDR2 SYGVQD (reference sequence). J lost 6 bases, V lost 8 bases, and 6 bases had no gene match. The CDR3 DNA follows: TGCGCCAGCCGACAGGGAAATGCCGGGGAGCTGTTTTTT. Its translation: CASRQGNAGELFF.

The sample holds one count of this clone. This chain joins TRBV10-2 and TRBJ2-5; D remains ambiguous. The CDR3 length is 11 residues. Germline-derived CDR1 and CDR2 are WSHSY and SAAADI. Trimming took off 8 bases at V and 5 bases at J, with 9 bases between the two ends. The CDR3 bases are TGCGCCAGCGGACGTAGGGAGACCCAGTACTTC. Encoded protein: CASGRRETQYF.

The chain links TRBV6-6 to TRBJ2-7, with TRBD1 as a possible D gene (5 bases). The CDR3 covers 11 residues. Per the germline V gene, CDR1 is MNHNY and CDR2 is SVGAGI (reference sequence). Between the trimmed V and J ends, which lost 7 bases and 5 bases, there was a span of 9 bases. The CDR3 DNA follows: TGTGCCAGCAAATTACAGGACGAGCAGTACTTC. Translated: CASKLQDEQYF.

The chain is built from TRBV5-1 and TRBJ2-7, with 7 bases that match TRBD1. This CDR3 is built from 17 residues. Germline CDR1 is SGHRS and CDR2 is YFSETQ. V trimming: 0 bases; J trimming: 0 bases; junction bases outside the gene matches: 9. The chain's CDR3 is CASSLARQGKSSYEQYF. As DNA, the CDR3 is TGCGCCAGCAGCTTGGCCCGACAGGGAAAGAGCTCCTACGAGCAGTACTTC.

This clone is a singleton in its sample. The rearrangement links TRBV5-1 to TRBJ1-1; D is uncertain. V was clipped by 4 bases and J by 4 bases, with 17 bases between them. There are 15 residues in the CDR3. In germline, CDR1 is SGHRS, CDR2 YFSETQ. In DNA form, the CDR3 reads TGCGCCAGCAGCCTTGGCGTTGGCTTAGGCACTGAAGCTTTCTTT. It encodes CASSLGVGLGTEAFF.

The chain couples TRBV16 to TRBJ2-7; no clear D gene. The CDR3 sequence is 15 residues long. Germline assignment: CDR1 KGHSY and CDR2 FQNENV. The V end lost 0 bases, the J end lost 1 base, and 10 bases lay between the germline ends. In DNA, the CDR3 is TGTGCCAGCAGCCAATCAGGTATAGGGTCCTACGAGCAGTACTTC. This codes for CASSQSGIGSYEQYF.

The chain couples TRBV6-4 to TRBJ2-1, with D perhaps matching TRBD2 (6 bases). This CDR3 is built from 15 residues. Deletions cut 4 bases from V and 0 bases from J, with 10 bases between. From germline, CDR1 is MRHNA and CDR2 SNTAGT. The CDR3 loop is CASSAGEASYNEQFF. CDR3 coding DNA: TGTGCCAGCAGTGCGGGAGAGGCCTCCTACAATGAGCAGTTCTTC.

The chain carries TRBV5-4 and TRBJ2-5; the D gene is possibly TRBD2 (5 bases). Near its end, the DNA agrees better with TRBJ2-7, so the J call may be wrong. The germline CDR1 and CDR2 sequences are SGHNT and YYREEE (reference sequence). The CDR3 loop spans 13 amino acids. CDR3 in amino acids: CASSPPGDYEQYF. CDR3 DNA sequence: TGTGCCAGCAGTCCACCCGGGGACTACGAGCAGTACTTC.

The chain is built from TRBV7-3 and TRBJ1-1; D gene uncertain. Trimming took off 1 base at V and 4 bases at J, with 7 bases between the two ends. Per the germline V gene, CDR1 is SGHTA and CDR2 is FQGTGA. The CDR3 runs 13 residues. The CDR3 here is CASSLNWGTEAFF. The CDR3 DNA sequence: TGTGCCAGCAGCTTAAATTGGGGCACTGAAGCTTTCTTT.

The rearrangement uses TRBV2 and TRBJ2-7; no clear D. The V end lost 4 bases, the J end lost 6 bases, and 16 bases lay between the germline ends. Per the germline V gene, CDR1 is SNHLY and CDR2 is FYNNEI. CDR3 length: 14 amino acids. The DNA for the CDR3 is TGTGCCAGCAGTGGTGGCTTATCATCGGGCGAGCAGTACTTC. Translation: CASSGGLSSGEQYF.

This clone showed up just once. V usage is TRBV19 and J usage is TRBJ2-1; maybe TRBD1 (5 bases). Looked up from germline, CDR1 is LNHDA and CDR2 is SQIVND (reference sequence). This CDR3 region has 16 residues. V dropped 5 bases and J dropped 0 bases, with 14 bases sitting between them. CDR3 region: CASSDPQGSSYNEQFF. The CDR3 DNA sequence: TGTGCCAGTAGTGACCCTCAGGGTTCCTCCTACAATGAGCAGTTCTTC.

This chain's CDR3 is CASSLDFQETQYF. The CDR3 DNA follows: TGTGCCAGCAGTTTGGACTTTCAAGAGACCCAGTACTTC. V usage is TRBV6-6 and J usage is TRBJ2-5; D is possibly TRBD2 (5 bases). The V gene's germline CDR1 is MNHNY and CDR2 SVGAGI (reference sequence). The CDR3 is 13 amino acids. The V end lost 4 bases, the J end lost 2 bases, and 8 bases lay between the germline ends.

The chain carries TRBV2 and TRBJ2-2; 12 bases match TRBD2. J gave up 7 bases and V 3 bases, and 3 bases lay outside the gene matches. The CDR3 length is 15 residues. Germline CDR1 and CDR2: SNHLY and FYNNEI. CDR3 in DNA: TGTGCCAGCAGTGAGACTAGCGGGGGTATCGGGGAGCTGTTTTTT. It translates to CASSETSGGIGELFF.

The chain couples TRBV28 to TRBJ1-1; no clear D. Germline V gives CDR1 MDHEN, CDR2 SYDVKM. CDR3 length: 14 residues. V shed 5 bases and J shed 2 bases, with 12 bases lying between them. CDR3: CASSPQDPNTEAFF. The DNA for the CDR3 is TGTGCCAGCAGTCCCCAAGACCCTAACACTGAAGCTTTCTTT.

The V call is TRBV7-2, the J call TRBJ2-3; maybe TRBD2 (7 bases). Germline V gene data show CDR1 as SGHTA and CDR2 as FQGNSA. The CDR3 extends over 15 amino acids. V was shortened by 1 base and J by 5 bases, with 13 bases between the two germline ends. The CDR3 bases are TGTGCCAGCAGCTTAGGTGGGGGGGGCATAGATACGCAGTATTTT. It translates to CASSLGGGGIDTQYF.

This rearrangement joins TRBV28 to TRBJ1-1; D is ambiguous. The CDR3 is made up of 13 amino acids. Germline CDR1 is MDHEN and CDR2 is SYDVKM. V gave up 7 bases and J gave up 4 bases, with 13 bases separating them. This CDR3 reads CASKEGGPTEAFF. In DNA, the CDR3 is TGTGCCAGCAAGGAAGGAGGACCCACTGAAGCTTTCTTT.